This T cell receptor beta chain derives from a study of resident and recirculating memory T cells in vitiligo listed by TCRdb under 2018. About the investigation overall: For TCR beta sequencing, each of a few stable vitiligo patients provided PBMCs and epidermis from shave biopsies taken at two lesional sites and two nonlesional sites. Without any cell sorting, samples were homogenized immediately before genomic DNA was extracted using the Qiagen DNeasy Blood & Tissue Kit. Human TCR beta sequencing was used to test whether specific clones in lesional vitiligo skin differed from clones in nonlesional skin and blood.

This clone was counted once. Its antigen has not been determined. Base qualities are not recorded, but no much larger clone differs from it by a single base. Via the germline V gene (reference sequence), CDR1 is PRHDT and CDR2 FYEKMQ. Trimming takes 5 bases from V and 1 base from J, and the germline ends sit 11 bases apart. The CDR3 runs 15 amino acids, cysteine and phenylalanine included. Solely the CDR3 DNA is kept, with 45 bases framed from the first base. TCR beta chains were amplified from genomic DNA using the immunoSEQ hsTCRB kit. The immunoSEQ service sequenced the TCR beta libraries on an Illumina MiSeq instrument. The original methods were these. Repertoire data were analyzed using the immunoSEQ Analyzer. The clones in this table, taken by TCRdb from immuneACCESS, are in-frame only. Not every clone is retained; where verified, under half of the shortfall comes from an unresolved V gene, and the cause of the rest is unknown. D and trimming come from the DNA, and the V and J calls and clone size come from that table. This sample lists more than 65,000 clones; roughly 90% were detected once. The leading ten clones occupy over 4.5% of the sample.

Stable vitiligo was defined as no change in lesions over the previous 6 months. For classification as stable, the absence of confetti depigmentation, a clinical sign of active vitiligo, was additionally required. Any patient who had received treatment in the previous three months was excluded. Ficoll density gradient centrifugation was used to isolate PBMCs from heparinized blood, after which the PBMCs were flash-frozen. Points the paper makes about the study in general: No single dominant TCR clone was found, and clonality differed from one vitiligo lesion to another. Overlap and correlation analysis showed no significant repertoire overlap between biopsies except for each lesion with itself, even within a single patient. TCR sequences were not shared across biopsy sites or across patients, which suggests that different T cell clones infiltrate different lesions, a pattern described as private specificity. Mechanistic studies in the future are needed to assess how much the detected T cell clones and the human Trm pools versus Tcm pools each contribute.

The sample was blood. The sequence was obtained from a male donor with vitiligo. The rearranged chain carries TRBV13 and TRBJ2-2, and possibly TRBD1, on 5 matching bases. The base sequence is TGTGCCAGCAGCCAGATCCAGGGGAACACCGGGGAGCTGTTTTTT. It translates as CASSQIQGNTGELFF. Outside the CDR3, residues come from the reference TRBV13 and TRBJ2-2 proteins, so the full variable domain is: AAGVIQSPRHLIKEKRETATLKCYPIPRHDTVYWYQQGPGQDPQFLISFYEKMQSDKGSIPDRFSAQQFSDYHSELNMSSLELGDSALYFCASSQIQGNTGELFFGEGSRLTVL.